A single sample is the source of the 5 T cell receptor beta chains below, sequenced in a study of blood T cell repertoires in COVID-19. The table came from immunoSEQ multiplex PCR; TCRdb's copy has only in-frame clones and leaves some out. Of some 100,000 clones listed, 86% are singletons. Material for sequencing was peripheral blood. Source of these receptors: a man aged 50 to 59 with acute or convalescent COVID-19.

V and J are TRBV15 and TRBJ1-1; D call uncertain. Germline loops: CDR1 LNHNV, CDR2 YYDKDF (reference sequence). Trimming took 1 base from V and 1 from J, leaving 7 bases between them. The length of the CDR3 is 14 residues. The CDR3 nucleotides read TGTGCCACCAGCAGAGTGGCGGGGAACACTGAAGCTTTCTTT. As protein: CATSRVAGNTEAFF.

V usage is TRBV3-1 (or the pseudogene TRBV3-2) and J usage is TRBJ1-1; 9 bases are a match to TRBD1. CDR1 LGHDT and CDR2 YNNKEL come from the germline V gene (reference sequence). The CDR3 is 15 amino acids. Germline trimming cut 0 bases from V and 8 bases from J; bases unmatched to any gene: 7. The CDR3 sequence is CASSQERWDRAEAFF. DNA for the CDR3: TGTGCCAGCAGCCAAGAGAGGTGGGACAGGGCCGAAGCTTTCTTT.

The chain couples TRBV7-6 to TRBJ2-7; TRBD1 matches 7 bases. The CDR3 runs 12 residues. J gave up 6 bases and V 9 bases, and 8 bases lay outside the gene matches. The V gene's germline CDR1 is SGHVS and CDR2 FNYEAQ. Here the CDR3 reads CASRDRGVEQYF. The CDR3 DNA is TGTGCCAGTCGGGACAGAGGGGTCGAGCAGTACTTC.

The chain is built from TRBV14 and TRBJ1-1; D remains ambiguous. The ends were cut back, 0 bases at V and 4 bases at J, with 15 bases in the middle. CDR3 size: 16 residues. Germline lookup yields CDR1 SGHDN and CDR2 FVKESK. The CDR3 is CASSQDRPGLGTEAFF. The CDR3 DNA sequence: TGTGCCAGCAGCCAAGATAGGCCGGGGTTAGGCACTGAAGCTTTCTTT.

This clone turned up a few times. The rearrangement links TRBV11-2 to TRBJ1-1, with D unclear. Trimming left V 1 base short and J 5 bases short, with 14 bases between. This CDR3 region has 15 residues. CDR1 is SGHAT, CDR2 FQNNGV, per germline. CDR3 sequence: CASSLGTRGGTEAFF. CDR3 bases: TGTGCCAGCAGCTTAGGGACGCGGGGAGGGACTGAAGCTTTCTTT.